This record concerns one T cell receptor (beta chain) sequence. The data stem from a study of T cell repertoires in cytomegalovirus infection. Trimming removed 2 bases at V and 3 bases at J, with 5 bases between. The CDR3 runs to 12 residues. Germline CDR1 MGHDK, CDR2 SYGVNS. TCRdb re-called the reads with MiXCR, one entry per CDR3 protein. The profile covers about 260,000 distinct CDR3 sequences, with roughly 13% appearing a single time and roughly 8.7% taken by the ten largest. The clonotype comes from a human donor in good health (CMV status not recorded). Some clones in this sample may be carry-over from other donors' samples. The sequenced sample consisted of PBMCs. This sequence joins TRBV25-1 and TRBJ2-7; D is uncertain. CDR3 loop: CASSEGHYEQYF. The CDR3 nucleotides read TGTGCCAGCAGTGAAGGGCACTACGAGCAGTACTTC.